The 3 T cell receptor beta chains below all came from one sample that was sequenced in a study of shared clonotypes between healthy human individuals. Naive CD8 cells, CD45RO-negative and positively selected for CCR7, excluded terminally differentiated effector memory CD45RA+ cells. Assay used: immunoSEQ multiplex PCR; TCRdb lists only in-frame clones, some missing. The sample lists roughly 600,000 clones; roughly 98% were seen once. Sequencing was performed on naive CD8+ T cells sorted from blood. The receptor source for this set is a man in his thirties or forties in good health.

The chain combines TRBV4-3 with TRBJ2-7; a weak D match, TRBD1 (6 bases). Trimming cost V 2 bases and J 2 bases, with 16 bases left between them. The germline V gene encodes CDR1 LGHNA and CDR2 YSLEER. The CDR3 extends over 16 amino acids. The CDR3 loop is CASSQFPGQRPYEQYF. CDR3 nucleotides: TGCGCCAGCAGCCAATTCCCTGGACAGCGACCCTACGAGCAGTACTTC.

CDR3 in DNA: TGCAGCGTAGACAGCGCGAACACCGGGGAGCTGTTTTTT. Translated: CSVDSANTGELFF. J is TRBJ2-2 and V is TRBV29-1; tentatively, D is TRBD1 (5 bases). V lost 6 bases and J 0 bases, leaving 8 bases between the germline ends. CDR1 is SQVTM, CDR2 ANQGSEA, per germline. CDR3 length: 13 residues.

This chain uses TRBV4-3 with TRBJ2-1; 7 nucleotides align to TRBD1. The CDR3 runs 18 residues. The V segment lost 0 bases and the J segment 4 bases; nucleotides outside the gene matches: 12. CDR1 is LGHNA, CDR2 YSLEER, per germline. This chain's CDR3 is CASSQESPQGPRYNEQFF. The CDR3 DNA is TGCGCCAGCAGCCAAGAATCTCCACAGGGGCCGCGGTACAATGAGCAGTTCTTC.